One sample yielded the 16 T cell receptor beta chains listed below, sequenced in a study of blood T cell repertoires in COVID-19. Here immunoSEQ multiplex PCR was the method, and the copy in TCRdb shows in-frame clones only, minus some. This sample has about 210,000 clones, with 70% to 90% found just once. Sequencing was performed on peripheral blood. The receptors come from a woman aged 40 to 55 with acute or convalescent COVID-19.

This rearrangement joins TRBV5-3 to TRBJ1-6; perhaps TRBD1 as D (6 bases). TRBV5-3 is an ORF for which the function is uncertain. The CDR3 is made up of 16 amino acids. The germline V and J ends were trimmed by 0 bases and 10 bases, with 17 bases remaining between them. CDR3 sequence (DNA): TGTGCCAGAAGCTTGGGTCAGGGGAACTCCTCGTCACCCCTCCACTTT. Its protein product is CARSLGQGNSSSPLHF.

The count of this clone is one. The rearrangement links TRBV11-2 to TRBJ1-2, with TRBD1 matching 7 bases. Germline CDR1 SGHAT, CDR2 FQNNGV. Losses at the gene ends were 4 bases for V and 5 bases for J; bases not matched to a gene: 4. There are 13 residues in the CDR3. DNA of the CDR3: TGTGCCAGCAGCTCGGGACAGTCTTATGGCTACACCTTC. Its translation: CASSSGQSYGYTF.

The chain carries TRBV5-4 and TRBJ1-1; no reliable D call. V was pared by 4 bases and J by 1 base, with 11 bases between. Per germline, CDR1 SGHNT and CDR2 YYREEE (reference sequence). CDR3 size: 14 residues. The CDR3 loop reads CASSARNSNTEAFF. The CDR3 coding sequence is TGTGCCAGCAGCGCCAGGAATTCGAACACTGAAGCTTTCTTT.

This chain joins TRBV6-5 and TRBJ1-1; 7 bases fit TRBD1. With V trimmed by 0 bases and J by 4 bases, 2 bases remained unmatched. The CDR3 is 14 residues long. From germline, CDR1 is MNHEY and CDR2 SVGAGI. The CDR3 protein is CASSYSTGSTEAFF. The CDR3 nucleotides are TGTGCCAGCAGTTACTCGACAGGGAGCACTGAAGCTTTCTTT.

V usage is TRBV19 and J usage is TRBJ1-3; possibly TRBD1 for D (6 bases). Germline V gives CDR1 LNHDA, CDR2 SQIVND (reference sequence). This CDR3 contains 15 residues. The V end lost 6 bases, the J end lost 4 bases, and 16 bases lay between the germline ends. The DNA of the CDR3 is TGTGCCAGTAGCCCCTCAGGGGCAGCGGGAAACACCATATATTTT. Translating gives CASSPSGAAGNTIYF.

The gene calls are TRBV3-1 (or the pseudogene TRBV3-2) and TRBJ2-1; TRBD2 agrees at 10 bases. Germline loops: CDR1 LGHDT, CDR2 YNNKEL (reference sequence). The CDR3 contains 15 residues. The ends lost 4 bases at V and 4 bases at J; junction bases unmatched: 4. DNA for the CDR3: TGTGCCAGCAGCCCCAGACTAGCGGGTTACAATGAGCAGTTCTTC. It yields the protein CASSPRLAGYNEQFF.

This chain uses TRBV30 with TRBJ2-4, with 7 bases that match TRBD2. With V trimmed by 0 bases and J by 2 bases, 13 bases remained unmatched. Germline loops: CDR1 GTSNPN, CDR2 SVGIG (reference sequence). The CDR3 length is 18 residues. CDR3 loop: CAWSVISVGRTSKNIQYF. In DNA form, the CDR3 reads TGTGCCTGGAGTGTAATATCGGTCGGGAGGACATCCAAAAACATTCAGTACTTC. Full variable domain (outside the CDR3, taken from reference TRBV30 and TRBJ2-4): SQTIHQWPATLVQPVGSPLSLECTVEGTSNPNLYWYRQAAGRGLQLLFYSVGIGQISSEVPQNLSASRPQDRQFILSSKKLLLSDSGFYLCAWSVISVGRTSKNIQYFGAGTRLSVL.

The V and J genes are TRBV18 and TRBJ1-4; no clear D gene. CDR1 is KGHSH and CDR2 is LQKENI in the germline V gene. The CDR3 length is 15 residues. Trimming stripped 0 bases from V and 3 bases from J, with 8 bases between. This CDR3 is CASSPPRRPNEKLFF. The CDR3 DNA follows: TGTGCCAGCTCACCACCGAGGAGGCCTAATGAAAAACTGTTTTTT.

The chain recombines TRBV2 with TRBJ1-5; 9 bases align to TRBD1. The CDR3 has 13 amino acids. J gave up 10 bases and V 6 bases, and 7 bases lay outside the gene matches. Germline V gene data show CDR1 as SNHLY and CDR2 as FYNNEI. CDR3 nucleotide sequence: TGTGCCAGCAGAACTACAGGGGGCGATCCCCAGCATTTT. This gives the protein CASRTTGGDPQHF.

CDR3 nucleotides: TGTGCCAGCAGCTCTACTAGCGCGCTAGCCAAAAACATTCAGTACTTC. This encodes CASSSTSALAKNIQYF. The gene calls are TRBV7-9 and TRBJ2-4; TRBD2 aligns across 7 bases. V gave up 4 bases and J gave up 0 bases; unmatched junction bases: 6. This CDR3 region has 16 residues. Germline V gene sequence: CDR1 SEHNR, CDR2 FQNEAQ (reference sequence).

The J gene is TRBJ1-6, the V gene TRBV23-1; TRBD1 matches at 7 bases. TRBV23-1 counts as an open reading frame of uncertain function. With V trimmed by 4 bases and J by 9 bases, 12 bases remained unmatched. CDR3 size: 16 residues. CDR3 in amino acids: CASSRQGTSVGSPLHF. The CDR3 coding sequence is TGCGCCAGCAGTCGACAGGGAACTTCGGTTGGTTCACCCCTCCACTTT.

The rearrangement uses TRBV5-5 and TRBJ1-2, with TRBD1 matching over 7 bases. With V trimmed by 1 base and J by 2 bases, 8 bases remained unmatched. The CDR3 extends over 16 amino acids. Per germline, CDR1 SGHKS and CDR2 YYEKEE (reference sequence). The CDR3 protein is CASSLNPGQANYGYTF. The CDR3 bases are TGTGCCAGCAGCTTGAATCCTGGACAGGCCAACTATGGCTACACCTTC.

The rearrangement links TRBV6-5 to TRBJ2-7; D is possibly TRBD2 (5 bases). Germline-derived CDR1 and CDR2 are MNHEY and SVGAGI. The CDR3 has 13 residues. The V end lost 6 bases, the J end lost 2 bases, and 11 bases lay between the germline ends. As DNA, the CDR3 is TGTGCCAGCAGCCTGGACTTAACCTACGAGCAGTACGTC. It is translated as CASSLDLTYEQYV.

The chain joins TRBV19 to TRBJ2-5; D is unresolved. Germline V gene sequence: CDR1 LNHDA, CDR2 SQIVND (reference sequence). V lost 2 bases and J lost 1, with 5 bases in between. This CDR3 comprises 13 residues. The CDR3 is CASSITAQETQYF. The CDR3 DNA sequence: TGTGCCAGTAGTATAACAGCCCAAGAGACCCAGTACTTC.

J is TRBJ1-1 and V is TRBV4-2; tentatively, D is TRBD1 (6 bases). CDR1 LGHNA and CDR2 YNFKEQ come from the germline V gene. Trimming took off 2 bases at V and 1 base at J, with 20 bases between the two ends. This CDR3 region has 18 residues. Here the CDR3 reads CASSQLQGGGQSNTEAFF. The CDR3 DNA sequence: TGTGCCAGCAGCCAACTACAGGGAGGGGGTCAATCGAACACTGAAGCTTTCTTT.

The sample holds a few counts of this clone. The genes are TRBV15 and TRBJ1-1, with 8 nucleotides matching TRBD1. Unmatched junction bases numbered 2, after V lost 5 bases and J lost 0 bases. The CDR3 contains 14 residues. Germline V CDR1 and CDR2: LNHNV, YYDKDF (reference sequence). CDR3 coding DNA: TGTGCCACCAGCGGGGACAGGCTGAACACTGAAGCTTTCTTT. Protein product: CATSGDRLNTEAFF.